These 15 T cell receptor beta chains were all obtained from the same sample, sequenced in a study of blood T cell repertoires in COVID-19. Sequencing was performed with immunoSEQ multiplex PCR; in TCRdb, only in-frame clones are kept and a portion is missing. The table lists approximately 200,000 clones, approximately 90% of them singletons, with under 3.5% in the top ten. The sequencing sample was made of peripheral blood. The receptors were sampled from a woman aged 25 to 39 with active or convalescent COVID-19.

The gene calls are TRBV10-3 and TRBJ1-6; TRBD1 is a possible D gene (5 bases). Germline CDR1 and CDR2: ENHRY and SYGVKD. This CDR3 spans 14 amino acids. V was pared by 10 bases and J by 5 bases, with 15 bases between. The CDR3 DNA reads as TGTGCCACCTCAACCGGGGGAAATAATTCACCCCTCCACTTT. The encoded protein is CATSTGGNNSPLHF.

This chain joins TRBV2 and TRBJ2-3; D is possibly TRBD2 (6 bases). V lost 1 base and J lost 2, with 10 bases in between. CDR3 length: 15 amino acids. Germline-derived CDR1 and CDR2 are SNHLY and FYNNEI. The CDR3 here is CASSEGRDITDTQYF. In nucleotides, the CDR3 is TGTGCCAGCAGTGAAGGGCGGGATATCACAGATACGCAGTATTTT. The whole variable domain, remainder taken from reference TRBV2 and TRBJ2-3, is EPEVTQTPSHQVTQMGQEVILRCVPISNHLYFYWYRQILGQKVEFLVSFYNNEISEKSEIFDDQFSVERPDGSNFTLKIRSTKLEDSAMYFCASSEGRDITDTQYFGPGTRLTVL.

This clone was seen a single time. The sample holds other DNA sequences that translate to the same CDR3. The rearrangement uses TRBV28 and TRBJ1-1; D is perhaps TRBD1 (5 bases). Trimming removed 1 base at V and 5 bases at J, with 8 bases between. CDR3 size: 13 residues. Per germline, CDR1 MDHEN and CDR2 SYDVKM. In DNA, the CDR3 is TGTGCCAGCAGTTTATCAGGGAGGACTGAAGCTTTCTTT. It specifies CASSLSGRTEAFF.

This clone was seen once. V gene TRBV9 combines with J gene TRBJ1-3, with a tentative D call TRBD1 (6 bases). CDR1 and CDR2 (germline): SGDLS, YYNGEE. Between the trimmed V and J ends, which lost 4 bases and 1 base, there was a span of 9 bases. This CDR3 has 14 residues. The CDR3 sequence: CASSQGTSGNTIYF. The CDR3 nucleotides read TGTGCCAGCAGCCAAGGGACATCTGGAAACACCATATATTTT.

V is TRBV29-1 and J is TRBJ2-2, with a weak D call TRBD2 (6 bases). There are 14 residues in the CDR3. CDR1 and CDR2 from the germline V gene are SQVTM and ANQGSEA. Trimming cost V 3 bases and J 2 bases, with 10 bases left between them. CDR3 sequence (DNA): TGCAGCGTTGAGGGACTTAAAAACACCGGGGAGCTGTTTTTT. Translation: CSVEGLKNTGELFF.

The V call is TRBV11-2, the J call TRBJ1-4, with a possible D match to TRBD1 (5 bases). V was cut by 1 base and J by 0 bases, with 15 bases left in between. The germline CDR1 and CDR2 sequences are SGHAT and FQNNGV. The CDR3 consists of 18 residues. The CDR3 nucleotides are TGTGCCAGCAGCTTAGTCTTTAGGGGCCTTGCAACTAATGAAAAACTGTTTTTT. Translation: CASSLVFRGLATNEKLFF.

The rearrangement links TRBV5-4 to TRBJ2-3; 9 bases agree with TRBD2. Germline V lookup: CDR1 SGHNT, CDR2 YYREEE (reference sequence). The CDR3 contains 16 residues. Germline trimming cut 2 bases from V and 4 bases from J; bases unmatched to any gene: 8. The CDR3 sequence: CASSFTAGGGADTQYF. The CDR3 DNA reads TGTGCCAGCAGCTTTACGGCGGGAGGGGGGGCAGATACGCAGTATTTT.

This clone was counted once. The rearrangement links TRBV12-3 or TRBV12-4 to TRBJ2-1; D is possibly TRBD1 (5 bases). This CDR3 comprises 13 residues. V was clipped by 6 bases and J by 4 bases, with 10 bases between them. For the CDR3, the DNA is TGTGCCAGCAGCATAGGGGAATACAATGAGCAGTTCTTC. This gives the protein CASSIGEYNEQFF.

This rearrangement joins TRBV4-2 to TRBJ1-5; D is ambiguous. Per the germline V gene, CDR1 is LGHNA and CDR2 is YNFKEQ. Trimming shortened V by 1 base and J by 0 bases, and 7 bases separated the two germline ends. The CDR3 consists of 15 residues. The CDR3 reads CASSQVGGSNQPQHF. The CDR3 DNA reads TGTGCCAGCAGCCAAGTTGGCGGTAGCAATCAGCCCCAGCATTTT.

The chain combines TRBV4-1 with TRBJ1-5; tentative D call: TRBD1 (6 bases). The V and J ends lost 4 bases and 5 bases respectively, with 12 bases between them. Germline V CDR1 and CDR2: MGHRA, YSYEKL. This CDR3 has 14 residues. The chain's CDR3 is CASSPDRRDQPQHF. The CDR3 DNA sequence: TGCGCCAGCAGCCCAGACAGGAGGGATCAGCCCCAGCATTTT.

The chain is built from TRBV28 and TRBJ1-6; TRBD1 aligns across 7 bases. There are 16 residues in the CDR3. Germline CDR1 reads MDHEN; CDR2 reads SYDVKM. Unmatched junction bases numbered 14, after V lost 7 bases and J lost 8 bases. The DNA for the CDR3 is TGTGCCAGCACCAACGGAGGGGGCTACAGTGATTCACCCCTCCACTTT. Translating gives CASTNGGGYSDSPLHF.

Regarding this clone: Germline is not matched at one junction end, which may reflect a read error. The V gene is TRBV28, the J gene TRBJ1-4, with D possibly matching TRBD1 (6 bases). The CDR3 contains 13 residues. Germline V CDR1 and CDR2: MDHEN, SYDVKM. CDR3 sequence reads: CASSPLYPSGTTF. The DNA for the CDR3 is TGTGCCAGCAGTCCACTTTACCCCAGCGGGACAACCTTT.

The rearrangement uses TRBV19 and TRBJ1-2; D is ambiguous. Trimming shortened V by 6 bases and J by 2 bases, and 7 bases separated the two germline ends. This CDR3 has 12 amino acids. Germline CDR1 is LNHDA and CDR2 is SQIVND (reference sequence). The CDR3 DNA follows: TGTGCCAGTAGATCGGGGAACTATGGCTACACCTTC. Its translation: CASRSGNYGYTF. The full variable domain, with the rest looked up from reference TRBV19 and TRBJ1-2, is DGGITQSPKYLFRKEGQNVTLSCEQNLNHDAMYWYRQDPGQGLRLIYYSQIVNDFQKGDIAEGYSVSREKKESFPLTVTSAQKNPTAFYLCASRSGNYGYTFGSGTRLTVV.

The chain joins TRBV5-6 to TRBJ2-7; 10 bases are shared with TRBD1. Germline V gene lookup returns CDR1 SGHDT and CDR2 YYEEEE. This CDR3 is built from 13 residues. V was clipped by 4 bases and J by 8 bases; unmatched bases: 6. CDR3 DNA: TGTGCCAGCAGCCCGGGGACAGGGGCCCAGCAGTACTTC. It codes for CASSPGTGAQQYF.

J is TRBJ2-7 and V is TRBV5-4; tentatively, D is TRBD1 (6 bases). Trimming pared 0 bases from V and 0 bases from J, leaving 7 bases between. Germline-derived CDR1 and CDR2 are SGHNT and YYREEE (reference sequence). This CDR3 region has 14 residues. The CDR3, as DNA: TGTGCCAGCAGCTTGGCAGGGGTCTCCTACGAGCAGTACTTC. Encoded protein: CASSLAGVSYEQYF.